This TCR beta chain is drawn from a study of T cell responses to AZD1222 COVID-19 vaccine. General observations from the study: With dominance at 160-218 and 743-854, vaccine-associated CD4 TCRs spanned spike.

Comments on this clone: Antigen specificity is unknown.

Profiling relied on immunoSEQ multiplex PCR, and the TCRdb table lists in-frame clones only, not all of them. The sample contains 180,000 or so clones, roughly nine tenths of which appear only once. V lost 2 bases, J lost 2 bases, and 5 bases stayed unmatched. The CDR3 has 15 amino acids. Germline-derived CDR1 and CDR2 are KGHSH and LQKENI. The chain combines TRBV18 with TRBJ2-5, with 7 bases identical to TRBD1. The TCR originated in an adult who received the AZD1222 COVID-19 vaccine. The starting material was peripheral blood, obtained 28 days after the second AZD1222 dose. This chain's CDR3 is CASSPEAGGQETQYF. The CDR3 DNA sequence: TGTGCCAGCTCACCAGAGGCAGGGGGTCAAGAGACCCAGTACTTC.